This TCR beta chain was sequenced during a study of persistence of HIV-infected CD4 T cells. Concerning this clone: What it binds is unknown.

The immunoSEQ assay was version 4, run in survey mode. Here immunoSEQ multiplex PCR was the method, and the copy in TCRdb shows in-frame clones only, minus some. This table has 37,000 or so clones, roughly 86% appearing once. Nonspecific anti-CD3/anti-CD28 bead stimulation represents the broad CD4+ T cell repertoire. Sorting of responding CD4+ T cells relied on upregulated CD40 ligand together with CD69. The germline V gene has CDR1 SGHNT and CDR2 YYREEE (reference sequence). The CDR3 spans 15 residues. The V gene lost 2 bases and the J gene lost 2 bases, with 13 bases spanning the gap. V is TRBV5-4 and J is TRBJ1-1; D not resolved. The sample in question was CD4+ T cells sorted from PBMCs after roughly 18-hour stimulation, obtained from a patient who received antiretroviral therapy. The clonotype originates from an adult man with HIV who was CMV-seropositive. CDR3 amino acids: CASSFGVGLNTEAFF. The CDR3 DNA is TGTGCCAGCAGCTTTGGGGTAGGACTTAACACTGAAGCTTTCTTT. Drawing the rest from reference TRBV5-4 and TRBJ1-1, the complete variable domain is ETGVTQSPTHLIKTRGQQVTLRCSSQSGHNTVSWYQQALGQGPQFIFQYYREEENGRGNFPPRFSGLQFPNYSSELNVNALELDDSALYLCASSFGVGLNTEAFFGQGTRLTVV.